Detailed here is one T cell receptor beta chain. The antigen remains unidentified. Treatment denoted: oral pan-JAK inhibitor, 5-10 mg twice daily. Sampling of alopecia areata patients yielded lesional scalp punch biopsies as well as peripheral blood. It was from PBMCs that CD4+ and CD8+ T cells were sorted. Between the trimmed V and J ends, which lost 0 bases and 6 bases, there was a span of 10 bases. CDR3 size: 13 residues. Germline V gene lookup returns CDR1 GTSNPN and CDR2 SVGIG (reference sequence). The data stem from a study of CD8+ T cells in alopecia areata. Findings and limits, study-wide: TCR sharing was clearer in mice than between patients, perhaps partly owing to patient HLA diversity. Normal skin's resident alphabeta T cells are also sequenced in scalp samples.

RNA was isolated and reverse transcribed to cDNA, the sequencing template. Clones were read by immunoSEQ multiplex PCR, and TCRdb kept only the in-frame ones, dropping some. Of 100,000 to 150,000 clones in the sample, approximately 60% were seen once. The source material was CD4+ T cells sorted from blood, sampled at week 4, from a patient treated with tofacitinib. This TCR derives from a human donor with alopecia areata. The chain is built from TRBV30 and TRBJ2-3; D gene uncertain. The CDR3 coding sequence is TGTGCCTGGAGTGTACGGTTGCGTGATACGCAGTATTTT. Its translation is CAWSVRLRDTQYF.